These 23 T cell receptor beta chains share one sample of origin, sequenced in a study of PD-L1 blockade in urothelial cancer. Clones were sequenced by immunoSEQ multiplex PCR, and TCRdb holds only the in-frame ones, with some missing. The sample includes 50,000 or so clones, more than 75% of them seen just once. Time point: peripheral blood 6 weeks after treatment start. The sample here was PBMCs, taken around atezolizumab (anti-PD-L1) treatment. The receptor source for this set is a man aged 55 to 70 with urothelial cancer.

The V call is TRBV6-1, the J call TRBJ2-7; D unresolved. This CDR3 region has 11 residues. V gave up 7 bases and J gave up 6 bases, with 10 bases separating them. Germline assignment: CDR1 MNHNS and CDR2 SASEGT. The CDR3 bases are TGTGCCAGCACCACCGGTTCCGAGCAGTACTTC. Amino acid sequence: CASTTGSEQYF.

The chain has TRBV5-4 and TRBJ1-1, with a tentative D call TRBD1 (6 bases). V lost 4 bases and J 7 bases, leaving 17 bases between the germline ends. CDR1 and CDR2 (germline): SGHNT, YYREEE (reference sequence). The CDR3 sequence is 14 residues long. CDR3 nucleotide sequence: TGTGCCAGCAGCGTTTCGACAGGTGCCTATGAAGCTTTCTTT. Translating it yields CASSVSTGAYEAFF.

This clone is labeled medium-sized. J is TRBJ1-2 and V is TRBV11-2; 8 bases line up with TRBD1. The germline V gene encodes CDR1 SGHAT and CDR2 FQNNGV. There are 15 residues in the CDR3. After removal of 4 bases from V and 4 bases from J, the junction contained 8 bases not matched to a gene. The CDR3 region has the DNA TGTGCCAGCAGCTCCCCGACAGGGGTAATCTATGGCTACACCTTC. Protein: CASSSPTGVIYGYTF.

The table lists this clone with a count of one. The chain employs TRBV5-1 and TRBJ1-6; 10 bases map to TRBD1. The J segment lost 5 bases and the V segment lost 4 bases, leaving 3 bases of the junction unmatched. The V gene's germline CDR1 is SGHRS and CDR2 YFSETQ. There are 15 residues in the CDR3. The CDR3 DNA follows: TGCGCCAGCAGCCGGACAGGGGGAAATAATTCACCCCTCCACTTT. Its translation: CASSRTGGNNSPLHF.

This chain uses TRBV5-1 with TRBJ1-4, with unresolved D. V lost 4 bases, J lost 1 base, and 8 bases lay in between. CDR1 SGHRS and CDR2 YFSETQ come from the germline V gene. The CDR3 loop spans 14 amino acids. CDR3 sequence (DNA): TGCGCCAGCAGCCCGGGGAAAACTAATGAAAAACTGTTTTTT. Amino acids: CASSPGKTNEKLFF.

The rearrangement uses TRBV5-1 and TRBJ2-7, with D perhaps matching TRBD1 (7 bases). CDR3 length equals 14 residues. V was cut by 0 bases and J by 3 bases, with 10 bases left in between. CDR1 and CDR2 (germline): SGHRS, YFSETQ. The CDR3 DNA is TGCGCCAGCAGCTTGGGCCAGGGGGGCTACGAGCAGTACTTC. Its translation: CASSLGQGGYEQYF.

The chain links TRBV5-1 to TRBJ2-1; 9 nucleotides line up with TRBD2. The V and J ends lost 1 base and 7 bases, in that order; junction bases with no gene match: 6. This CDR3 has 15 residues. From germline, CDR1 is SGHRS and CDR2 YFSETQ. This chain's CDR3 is CASSLYSGGGNEQFF. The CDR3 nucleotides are TGCGCCAGCAGCTTGTATAGCGGGGGAGGGAATGAGCAGTTCTTC.

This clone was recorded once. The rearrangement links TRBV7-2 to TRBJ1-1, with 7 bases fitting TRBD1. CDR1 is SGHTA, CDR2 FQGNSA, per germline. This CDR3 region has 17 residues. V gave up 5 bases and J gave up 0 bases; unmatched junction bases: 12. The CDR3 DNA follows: TGTGCCAGCAGCATTACAGGGGCTTCTTCTGTGAACACTGAAGCTTTCTTT. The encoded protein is CASSITGASSVNTEAFF.

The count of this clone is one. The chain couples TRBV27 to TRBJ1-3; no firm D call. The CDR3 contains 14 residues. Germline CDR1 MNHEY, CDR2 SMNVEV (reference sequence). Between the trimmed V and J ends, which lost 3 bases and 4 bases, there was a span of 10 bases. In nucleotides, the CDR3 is TGTGCCAGCAGTTTTGAGGATTCCGGAAACACCATATATTTT. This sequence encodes CASSFEDSGNTIYF.

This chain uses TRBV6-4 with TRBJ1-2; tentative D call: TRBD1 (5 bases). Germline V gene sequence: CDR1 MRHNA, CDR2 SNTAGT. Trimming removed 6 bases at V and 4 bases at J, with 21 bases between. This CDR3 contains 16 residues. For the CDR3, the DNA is TGTGCCAGCAGACTTCCCGGGACGGCGGGATTCTATGGCTACACCTTC. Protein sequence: CASRLPGTAGFYGYTF.

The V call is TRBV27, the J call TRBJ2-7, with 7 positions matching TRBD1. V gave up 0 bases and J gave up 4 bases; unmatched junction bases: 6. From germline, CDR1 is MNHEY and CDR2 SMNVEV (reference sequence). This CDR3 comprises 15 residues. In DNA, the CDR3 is TGTGCCAGCAGTTTATCTAGACAGGGTCGGTACGAGCAGTACTTC. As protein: CASSLSRQGRYEQYF.

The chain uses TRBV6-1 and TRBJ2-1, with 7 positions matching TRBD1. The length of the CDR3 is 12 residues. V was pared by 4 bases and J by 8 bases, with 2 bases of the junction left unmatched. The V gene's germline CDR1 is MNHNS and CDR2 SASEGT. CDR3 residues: CASSGQGYEQFF. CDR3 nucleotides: TGTGCCAGCAGTGGACAGGGCTATGAGCAGTTCTTC.

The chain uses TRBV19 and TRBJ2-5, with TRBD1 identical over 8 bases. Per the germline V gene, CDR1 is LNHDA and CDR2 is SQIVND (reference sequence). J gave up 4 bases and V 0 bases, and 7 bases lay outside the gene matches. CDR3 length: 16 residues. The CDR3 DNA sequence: TGTGCCAGTAGTATAGATGGTCAGGGGGCTCCAGAGACCCAGTACTTC. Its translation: CASSIDGQGAPETQYF.

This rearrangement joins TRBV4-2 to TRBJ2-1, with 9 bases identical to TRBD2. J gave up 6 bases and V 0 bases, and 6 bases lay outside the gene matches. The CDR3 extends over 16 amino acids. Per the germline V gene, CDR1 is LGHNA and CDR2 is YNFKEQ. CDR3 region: CASSQDYSGGSNEQFF. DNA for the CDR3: TGTGCCAGCAGCCAAGATTACAGCGGGGGGAGCAATGAGCAGTTCTTC.

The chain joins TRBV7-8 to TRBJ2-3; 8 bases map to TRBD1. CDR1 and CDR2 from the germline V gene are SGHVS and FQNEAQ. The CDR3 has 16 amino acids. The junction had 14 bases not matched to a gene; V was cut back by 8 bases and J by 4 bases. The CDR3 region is CASGRARGRSSDTQYF. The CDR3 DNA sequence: TGTGCCAGCGGCAGGGCCAGGGGGCGTTCGTCAGATACGCAGTATTTT.

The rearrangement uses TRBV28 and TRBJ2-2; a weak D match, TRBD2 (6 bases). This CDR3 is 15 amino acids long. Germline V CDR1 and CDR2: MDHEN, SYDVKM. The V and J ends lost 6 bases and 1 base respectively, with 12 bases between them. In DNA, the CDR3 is TGTGCCAGCAGGCGGGATCCTCAGAACACCGGGGAGCTGTTTTTT. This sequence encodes CASRRDPQNTGELFF.

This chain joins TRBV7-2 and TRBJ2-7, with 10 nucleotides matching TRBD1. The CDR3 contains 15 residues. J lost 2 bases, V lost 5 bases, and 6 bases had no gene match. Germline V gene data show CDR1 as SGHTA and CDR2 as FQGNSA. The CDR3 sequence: CASSGRDRGPYEQYF. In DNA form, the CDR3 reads TGTGCCAGCAGCGGCAGGGACAGGGGCCCCTACGAGCAGTACTTC. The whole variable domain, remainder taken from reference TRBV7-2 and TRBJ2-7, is GAGVSQSPSNKVTEKGKDVELRCDPISGHTALYWYRQSLGQGLEFLIYFQGNSAPDKSGLPSDRFSAERTGGSVSTLTIQRTQQEDSAVYLCASSGRDRGPYEQYFGPGTRLTVT.

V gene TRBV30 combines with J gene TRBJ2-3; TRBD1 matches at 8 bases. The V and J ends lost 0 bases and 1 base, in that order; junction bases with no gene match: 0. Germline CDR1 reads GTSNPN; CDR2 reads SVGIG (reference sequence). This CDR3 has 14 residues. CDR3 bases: TGTGCCTGGAGTGTACAGGGGGGCACAGATACGCAGTATTTT. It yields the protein CAWSVQGGTDTQYF.

The CDR3 loop reads CASSLQAAGETQYF. The DNA of the CDR3 is TGTGCCAGCAGCTTACAGGCCGCCGGGGAGACCCAGTACTTC. The V call is TRBV5-6, the J call TRBJ2-5; D might be TRBD1 (5 bases). CDR1 is SGHDT, CDR2 YYEEEE, per germline. The CDR3 length is 14 residues. The V end lost 2 bases, the J end lost 5 bases, and 13 bases lay between the germline ends.

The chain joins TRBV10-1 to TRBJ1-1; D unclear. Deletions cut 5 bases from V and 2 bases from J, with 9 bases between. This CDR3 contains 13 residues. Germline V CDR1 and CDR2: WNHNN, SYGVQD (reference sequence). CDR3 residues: CASSPGSNTEAFF. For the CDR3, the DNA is TGCGCCAGCAGTCCGGGGTCAAACACTGAAGCTTTCTTT.

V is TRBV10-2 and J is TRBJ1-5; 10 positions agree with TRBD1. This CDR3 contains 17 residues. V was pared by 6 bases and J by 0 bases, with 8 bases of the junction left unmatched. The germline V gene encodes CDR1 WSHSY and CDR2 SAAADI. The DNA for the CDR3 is TGCGCCAGCAGCGATGACAGGGGGCAGGGTAGCAATCAGCCCCAGCATTTT. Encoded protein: CASSDDRGQGSNQPQHF.

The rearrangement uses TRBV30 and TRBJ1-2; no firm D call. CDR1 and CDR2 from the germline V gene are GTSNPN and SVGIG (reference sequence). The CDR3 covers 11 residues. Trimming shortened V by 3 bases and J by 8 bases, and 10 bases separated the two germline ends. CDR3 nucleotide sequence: TGTGCCTGGAGCCCCTTGTCCGGCTACACCTTC. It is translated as CAWSPLSGYTF.

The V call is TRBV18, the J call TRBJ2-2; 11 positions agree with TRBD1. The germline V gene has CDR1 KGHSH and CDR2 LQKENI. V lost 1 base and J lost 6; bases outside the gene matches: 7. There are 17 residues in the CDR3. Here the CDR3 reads CASSPLLPGQGAGELFF. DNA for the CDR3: TGTGCCAGCTCACCACTGCTTCCGGGACAGGGGGCCGGGGAGCTGTTTTTT.